This TCR beta chain was identified during a study of T cells in Graves' hyperthyroidism and ophthalmopathy. Study context: Peripheral blood was taken when the disease was first diagnosed, before any treatment began.

From roughly 10 ml of fresh peripheral blood, PBMCs were isolated. This clonotype was counted at least ten times. What it recognizes is unknown. There were TCR beta CDR3 regions amplified from RNA transcripts. Carried out on the TCR CDR3, a first-round RT-PCR used the HTBI primer set. TCRdb reprocessed the multiplex PCR reads with MiXCR, giving one entry per CDR3 protein. Among 300,000 to 450,000 distinct CDR3 sequences, more than 14% were seen once, and the ten largest hold around 19%. This CDR3 has 16 residues. Germline loops: CDR1 DFQATT, CDR2 SNEGSKA (reference sequence). V gave up 5 bases and J gave up 3 bases; unmatched junction bases: 11. Study-wide results and limits: Researchers found most expanded thyroid clonotypes above 0.001 in blood as well. A 13 V-J model separated ophthalmopathy from stable hyperthyroidism.

This chain joins TRBV20-1 and TRBJ2-1; TRBD1 agrees at 9 bases. The material sequenced was blood. The clonotype was recovered from a woman aged 30 to 39 with Graves' ophthalmopathy. CDR3 nucleotide sequence: TGCAGTGCTCTAGACGGAGGGACAGGGAACTACAATGAGCAGTTCTTC. As protein: CSALDGGTGNYNEQFF.